Each of the 21 T cell receptor beta chains below was sequenced from the same sample in a study of regulatory T cells in long-lasting Graves disease. Combining iRepertoire HTBI primers with Arm-PCR of CDR3 regions, the authors built TCR beta libraries. TCRdb re-called the multiplex PCR reads through MiXCR, storing one row per CDR3 protein. The table has 450,000 to 600,000 distinct CDR3 sequences, roughly 14% seen once; the top ten hold roughly a tenth. The time point here: newly diagnosed GD, antithyroid drugs for less than 3 months. Scientists built the TCR library using RNA that was extracted from PBMCs. These records were also assigned to another study, of T cells in Graves' hyperthyroidism and ophthalmopathy.

Sequenced material: peripheral blood mononuclear cells (PBMCs), taken at new diagnosis, from a patient treated with antithyroid drugs. All receptors derive from a man younger than 45 with Graves disease.

The J gene is TRBJ2-1, the V gene TRBV7-7, with a possible D match to TRBD2 (6 bases). In germline, CDR1 is SSHAT, CDR2 FNYEAQ (reference sequence). Trimming left V 5 bases short and J 3 bases short, with 14 bases between. This CDR3 region has 15 residues. As DNA, the CDR3 is TGTGCCAGCAGCCCTTTGGGGGAGGACTACAATGAGCAGTTCTTC. Translated: CASSPLGEDYNEQFF.

The chain links TRBV20-1 to TRBJ2-6; no definite D call. V was clipped by 3 bases and J by 0 bases, with 12 bases between them. Per germline, CDR1 DFQATT and CDR2 SNEGSKA (reference sequence). The CDR3 covers 16 residues. CDR3 bases: TGCAGTGCTAGGGCTCCTCCTGACTCTGGGGCCAACGTCCTGACTTTC. It codes for CSARAPPDSGANVLTF.

This clonotype showed up just a few times. The rearrangement uses TRBV5-1 and TRBJ1-4; 7 positions match TRBD1. Germline CDR1 and CDR2: SGHRS and YFSETQ. This CDR3 is built from 17 residues. After removal of 5 bases from V and 8 bases from J, the junction contained 18 bases not matched to a gene. DNA of the CDR3: TGCGCCAGCAGTTTGATTGGGGGACAGCCACTGAAAGAAAAACTGTTTTTT. Translating gives CASSLIGGQPLKEKLFF.

The sample holds many counts of this clonotype. The rearrangement uses TRBV5-1 and TRBJ2-1; D is possibly TRBD1 (6 bases). V lost 0 bases and J 5 bases, leaving 12 bases between the germline ends. The CDR3 totals 15 residues. Germline V gene sequence: CDR1 SGHRS, CDR2 YFSETQ. DNA for the CDR3: TGCGCCAGCAGCTTGGCCGGAACAGGGAACAATGAGCAGTTCTTC. It is translated as CASSLAGTGNNEQFF. Complete variable domain (other parts from reference TRBV5-1 and TRBJ2-1): KAGVTQTPRYLIKTRGQQVTLSCSPISGHRSVSWYQQTPGQGLQFLFEYFSETQRNKGNFPGRFSGRQFSNSRSEMNVSTLELGDSALYLCASSLAGTGNNEQFFGPGTRLTVL.

This clonotype was observed a few times. This chain connects TRBV29-1 to TRBJ2-1; D unresolved. V was clipped by 8 bases and J by 5 bases, with 7 bases between them. Germline V gives CDR1 SQVTM, CDR2 ANQGSEA. There are 10 residues in the CDR3. DNA of the CDR3: TGCAGCATCGAACACAATGAGCAGTTCTTC. It yields the protein CSIEHNEQFF.

This sequence joins TRBV20-1 and TRBJ2-2, with 7 nucleotides matching TRBD1. J was trimmed by 2 bases and V by 0 bases; bases with no gene match: 15. The CDR3 consists of 19 residues. Germline V gene lookup returns CDR1 DFQATT and CDR2 SNEGSKA (reference sequence). DNA of the CDR3: TGCAGTGCTAGAGATCCACTTACATCCGGGACAGCCAACACCGGGGAGCTGTTTTTT. Amino acid sequence: CSARDPLTSGTANTGELFF.

This clonotype was observed at least ten times. J is TRBJ2-1 and V is TRBV11-2, with D unclear. CDR3 length: 13 amino acids. Trimming took off 1 base at V and 12 bases at J, with 13 bases between the two ends. CDR1 SGHAT and CDR2 FQNNGV come from the germline V gene. CDR3 region: CASSLVRVEVQFF. CDR3 sequence (DNA): TGTGCCAGCAGCTTAGTAAGGGTGGAAGTGCAGTTCTTC.

The V call is TRBV30, the J call TRBJ1-1; D is ambiguous. V was trimmed by 1 base and J by 4 bases, leaving 7 bases between them. The germline V gene has CDR1 GTSNPN and CDR2 SVGIG (reference sequence). The CDR3 has 12 amino acids. The CDR3 loop reads CAWSESGTEAFF. In DNA form, the CDR3 reads TGTGCCTGGAGTGAGTCGGGCACTGAAGCTTTCTTT.

This clonotype was seen more than once but under ten times. J is TRBJ2-7 and V is TRBV7-9, with TRBD2 as a possible D gene (6 bases). The germline V and J ends were trimmed by 3 bases and 4 bases, with 16 bases remaining between them. Germline-derived CDR1 and CDR2 are SEHNR and FQNEAQ (reference sequence). The CDR3 totals 15 residues. As DNA, the CDR3 is TGTGCCAGCAGCTTCGCGGGACCATTCGCATACGAGCAGTACTTC. Translation gives CASSFAGPFAYEQYF.

As concerns this clonotype: A read error may be the cause here, since a much bigger clone is one base away. V gene TRBV11-2 combines with J gene TRBJ2-3; D may match TRBD1 or TRBD2 (6 bases each). CDR1 and CDR2 (germline): SGHAT, FQNNGV. The length of the CDR3 is 15 residues. The ends were cut back, 5 bases at V and 4 bases at J, with 16 bases in the middle. The CDR3 here is CASSREGGYADTQYF. The CDR3 DNA is TGTGCCAGCAGCCGTGAGGGGGGATACGCAGATACGCAGTATTTT.

About this clonotype: One junction end disagrees with the germline gene, perhaps due to a read error. The rearrangement joins TRBV9 to TRBJ2-7; 7 positions agree with TRBD2. The germline V gene encodes CDR1 SGDLS and CDR2 YYNGEE. The length of the CDR3 is 15 residues. The CDR3 sequence is CASSVGLADNYEQCF. In nucleotides, the CDR3 is TGTGCCAGCAGCGTAGGGCTAGCGGATAACTACGAGCAGTGCTTC.

This clonotype showed up many times. The V call is TRBV11-1, the J call TRBJ2-2; D is ambiguous. Germline loops: CDR1 SGHAT, CDR2 FQDESV (reference sequence). The CDR3 extends over 14 amino acids. The ends were cut back, 7 bases at V and 1 base at J, with 10 bases in the middle. The CDR3 coding sequence is TGTGCCAGCACCCCCAGGCGGAACACCGGGGAGCTGTTTTTT. Its protein product is CASTPRRNTGELFF.

This clonotype appeared many times. This chain links TRBV11-3 with TRBJ2-5; no definite D call. Looked up from germline, CDR1 is SGHNT and CDR2 is YENEEA. The germline V and J ends were trimmed by 4 bases and 10 bases, with 19 bases remaining between them. CDR3 length: 14 residues. In DNA, the CDR3 is TGTGCCAGCAGCTACGGACGGTCTAGTTGGATCCAGTACTTC. Its protein product is CASSYGRSSWIQYF.

This clonotype was detected only a few times. CDR3 region: CASRGVRGLQPQHF. DNA of the CDR3: TGTGCCAGCAGAGGGGTAAGGGGGCTTCAGCCCCAGCATTTT. This chain links TRBV2 with TRBJ1-5, with TRBD1 identical over 7 bases. Germline V CDR1 and CDR2: SNHLY, FYNNEI. The length of the CDR3 is 14 residues. The V and J ends lost 6 bases and 6 bases, in that order; junction bases with no gene match: 8.

The CDR3, as DNA: TGTGCCAGCAGCTTAACAGGGGGCCGGGGGTACTACAATGAGCAGTTCTTC. The encoded protein is CASSLTGGRGYYNEQFF. The chain uses TRBV7-9 and TRBJ2-1, with 9 bases matching TRBD1. The CDR3 is made up of 17 amino acids. V lost 2 bases and J lost 3; bases outside the gene matches: 8. Germline CDR1 SEHNR, CDR2 FQNEAQ (reference sequence).

This clonotype has a count of ten or more. The CDR3 reads CASSIGDYRSDNTEAFF. The CDR3 region has the DNA TGTGCCAGTAGTATCGGCGACTACCGCAGTGATAACACTGAAGCTTTCTTT. This rearrangement joins TRBV19 to TRBJ1-1; no clear D gene. The CDR3 has 17 amino acids. V gave up 3 bases and J gave up 2 bases, with 19 bases separating them. Germline loops: CDR1 LNHDA, CDR2 SQIVND (reference sequence).

The V and J genes are TRBV27 and TRBJ2-3; 10 nucleotides match TRBD2. The CDR3 is 14 amino acids. V trimming: 7 bases; J trimming: 5 bases; junction bases outside the gene matches: 6. CDR1 is MNHEY and CDR2 is SMNVEV in the germline V gene (reference sequence). CDR3 residues: CASTLAGEVDTQYF. The DNA of the CDR3 is TGTGCCAGCACCCTAGCGGGAGAGGTAGATACGCAGTATTTT.

The sample holds many counts of this clonotype. The rearrangement joins TRBV6-1 to TRBJ2-7, with 7 bases aligning to TRBD2. From germline, CDR1 is MNHNS and CDR2 SASEGT. Unmatched junction bases numbered 6, after V lost 4 bases and J lost 0 bases. This CDR3 comprises 15 residues. This CDR3 is CASSVEGGASYEQYF. The CDR3 DNA reads TGTGCCAGCAGTGTAGAGGGAGGGGCCTCCTACGAGCAGTACTTC.

Many counts were recorded for this clonotype. V usage is TRBV3-1 and J usage is TRBJ2-1, with D possibly matching TRBD2 (6 bases). The CDR3 is 16 amino acids. With 2 bases removed from V and 4 bases from J, the gap between germline ends came to 15 bases. Germline values: CDR1 LGHDT, CDR2 YNNKEL (reference sequence). Here the CDR3 reads CASSQQPGLGYNEQFF. CDR3 DNA sequence: TGTGCCAGCAGCCAACAACCGGGACTGGGGTACAATGAGCAGTTCTTC.

This clonotype was recorded at least ten times. The chain recombines TRBV10-3 with TRBJ2-3, with 8 bases that match TRBD2. This CDR3 is built from 16 residues. Trimming cost V 0 bases and J 4 bases; bases outside gene matches: 6. Germline lookup yields CDR1 ENHRY and CDR2 SYGVKD. CDR3 loop: CAISESKREKSDTQYF. The DNA for the CDR3 is TGTGCCATCAGTGAGTCTAAGCGGGAGAAGTCAGATACGCAGTATTTT.

This sequence joins TRBV2 and TRBJ2-1, with TRBD1 matching over 7 bases. Germline V gene sequence: CDR1 SNHLY, CDR2 FYNNEI. V was pared by 5 bases and J by 7 bases, with 8 bases of the junction left unmatched. The CDR3 has 14 residues. The CDR3 sequence is CASSITGAENEQFF. The DNA of the CDR3 is TGTGCCAGCAGTATAACAGGGGCGGAAAATGAGCAGTTCTTC. The variable domain in full, completed from reference TRBV2 and TRBJ2-1, reads EPEVTQTPSHQVTQMGQEVILRCVPISNHLYFYWYRQILGQKVEFLVSFYNNEISEKSEIFDDQFSVERPDGSNFTLKIRSTKLEDSAMYFCASSITGAENEQFFGPGTRLTVL.